This TCR beta chain was sequenced during a study of blood T cell repertoires in COVID-19. For the study at large: There were acute and convalescent COVID-19 samples, and they came from the United States, Italy and Spain.

Clones were sequenced by immunoSEQ multiplex PCR, and TCRdb holds only the in-frame ones, with some missing. The sample includes approximately 50,000 clones, roughly 91% of them seen just once. V was clipped by 3 bases and J by 4 bases, with 16 bases between them. This CDR3 region has 15 residues. CDR1 DFQATT and CDR2 SNEGSKA come from the germline V gene (reference sequence). The chain employs TRBV20-1 and TRBJ1-5, with TRBD1 as a possible D gene (6 bases). Specimen: peripheral blood. This receptor was obtained from a man aged 50 or older with active COVID-19. The CDR3 loop is CSASRTGTLNQPQHF. The CDR3 DNA reads TGCAGTGCTAGTAGAACCGGGACATTAAATCAGCCCCAGCATTTT.